A single sample is the source of the 7 T cell receptor beta chains below, sequenced in a study of CD8 T cells in Susac syndrome. Reverse transcription of about 0.45 to 1 ug RNA used random hexamers. Each CDR3 protein is one row after TCRdb ran MiXCR on the immunoSEQ multiplex PCR reads. The sample gives about 100,000 distinct CDR3 sequences, nearly 97% of which show up once; 0.3% to 0.35% is in the top ten. What was sequenced was CD8+ T cells from PBMCs. The receptors were gathered from a human donor with Susac syndrome.

V gene TRBV28 combines with J gene TRBJ2-7; TRBD1 is a possible D gene (5 bases). CDR3 length: 14 residues. V was clipped by 5 bases and J by 0 bases, with 11 bases between them. Germline lookup yields CDR1 MDHEN and CDR2 SYDVKM. CDR3 sequence (DNA): TGTGCCAGCAGTCCAGGGCATTTCTCCTACGAGCAGTACTTC. It translates to CASSPGHFSYEQYF.

The genes are TRBV6-6 and TRBJ2-7; D is unclear. CDR3 size: 13 residues. Between the trimmed V and J ends, which lost 8 bases and 7 bases, there was a span of 18 bases. Germline V gives CDR1 MNHNY, CDR2 SVGAGI (reference sequence). In DNA form, the CDR3 reads TGTGCCAGCGCCTTTGGCCAGGAAGTGGAGCAGTACTTC. This encodes CASAFGQEVEQYF.

V usage is TRBV5-1 and J usage is TRBJ1-1; 8 positions agree with TRBD1. Trimming removed 3 bases from V and 3 bases from J; junction bases left unmatched: 7. CDR3 length: 15 residues. CDR1 is SGHRS and CDR2 is YFSETQ in the germline V gene. The CDR3 region is CASSSSGGPHTEAFF. The CDR3 region has the DNA TGCGCCAGCAGCTCCTCAGGGGGCCCTCACACTGAAGCTTTCTTT.

V is TRBV6-6 and J is TRBJ2-7, with D perhaps given as TRBD1 or TRBD2 (5 bases each). Trimming pared 11 bases from V and 7 bases from J, leaving 21 bases between. There are 13 residues in the CDR3. Germline CDR1 and CDR2: MNHNY and SVGAGI (reference sequence). CDR3 coding DNA: TGTGCCTACTCCCCGGGGATGGGGGTTGAGCAGTACTTC. Its protein is CAYSPGMGVEQYF.

The chain employs TRBV5-1 and TRBJ1-1; no definite D call. V shed 0 bases and J shed 1 base, with 10 bases lying between them. From germline, CDR1 is SGHRS and CDR2 YFSETQ. CDR3 length: 15 amino acids. CDR3: CASSLAVGQNTEAFF. For the CDR3, the DNA is TGCGCCAGCAGCTTGGCCGTAGGGCAGAACACTGAAGCTTTCTTT.

The J gene is TRBJ1-2, the V gene TRBV28; 10 bases are shared with TRBD1. Germline CDR1 MDHEN, CDR2 SYDVKM. This CDR3 comprises 14 residues. Trimming removed 5 bases from V and 7 bases from J; junction bases left unmatched: 7. CDR3 in DNA: TGTGCCAGCAGTCCCGGACAGGGGGTGCGTGGCTACACCTTC. Amino acids: CASSPGQGVRGYTF.

V and J are TRBV7-4 and TRBJ1-2; 8 bases agree with TRBD1. The ends lost 8 bases at V and 5 bases at J; junction bases unmatched: 7. The V gene's germline CDR1 is SGHVT and CDR2 SQSDAQ. This CDR3 is 13 amino acids long. The DNA of the CDR3 is TGTGCCAGCGTCGAACACAGGGGGTATGGCTACACCTTC. It translates to CASVEHRGYGYTF.